This T cell receptor (beta chain) was documented in a study of shared clonotypes between healthy human individuals. Study-level findings and limits: Approximately 4.6% of naive CD4 clonotypes were common to a handful of donors. Only blood was sampled; tissue repertoires likely differ.

The trim removed 8 bases at V and 4 bases at J, leaving 6 bases unmatched. CDR1 and CDR2 from the germline V gene are SQVTM and ANQGSEA. This CDR3 is built from 12 residues. In replicate PCRs of sorted subsets, roughly 200 ng DNA, approximately 32,000 T cell genomes, was used. The method was immunoSEQ multiplex PCR; TCRdb's version includes in-frame clones alone and lacks a portion of them. The sample has some 1.5 million clones; roughly 96% are singletons. Of note for this clone: Its antigen is currently unknown.

What was sequenced was naive CD4+ T cells sorted from blood. Subset of the sample: CD45RA+ positively selected. This chain links TRBV29-1 with TRBJ1-2; TRBD1 agrees at 8 bases. This clonotype was sampled from a man aged 30-40 years in good health. In DNA, the CDR3 is TGCAGCCTCGACAGGGGTGGCTATGGCTACACCTTC. Translating it yields CSLDRGGYGYTF.